This TCR delta chain was identified during a study of gamma-delta chains in newborns, infants, children. Overall study context: Microbial exposure reportedly drives polyclonal innate γδ T cell expansion after birth.

The germline V gene encodes CDR1 NSMFDY and CDR2 ISSIKDK. V was trimmed by 0 bases and J by 0 bases, leaving 18 bases between them. This CDR3 has 17 amino acids. TCRdb called clones from the reads again using CATT. The data show thousands of delta-chain clones, 51% seen once. What was sequenced was blood. This chain links TRAV29/DV5 with TRDJ1; D is possibly TRDD3 (6 bases). The TCR sequence derives from a child who received the measles vaccine. DNA of the CDR3: TGTGCAGCAAGCGATCCGCCGGGGGACTTGTACACCGATAAACTCATCTTT. Translated, it gives CAASDPPGDLYTDKLIF.